This T cell receptor delta chain was captured by sequencing in a study of γδ T cells in repeated Plasmodium falciparum infection. Bulk repertoires came from Vgamma9/Vdelta2+ or Vdelta2-negative gammadelta T cells flow-sorted from PBMC. Study results and limitations: Vdelta2-negative gammadelta repertoires, largely Vdelta1+, seemingly showed infection-driven waves of new clonal selection. Malian donors came from one small rural village, predominantly one ethnic group.

Both TRG and TRD chains were sequenced from each sorted sample. TCRdb re-called clones from the multiplex PCR reads using CATT. The sample contains roughly 90,000 delta-chain clones, more than 1.4% of which appear only once. A word on this clone: Its antigen is not identified. TCRdb's listed protein matches a much larger clone and diverges from this DNA's translation at residue 5, likely through a read error; the protein shown comes from the DNA.

CDR3 length: 18 residues. Germline V gene data show CDR1 as GEAIGNYY and CDR2 as EKD. V lost 3 bases, J lost 1 base, and 15 bases lay in between. This chain uses TRDV2 with TRDJ3; a possible D gene is TRDD3 (6 bases). The J gene comes from matching the DNA to germline here; TCRdb lacks it. The TCR comes from a pool of human donors (malaria-infected and uninfected, not separated). Sequencing input: gamma-delta T cells from blood. CDR3 DNA sequence: TGTGCCTGTGACGCCGTAACTGGGAATTCCTGGGACACCCGACAGATGTTTTTC. As protein: CACDAVTGNSWDTRQMFF.